Below, one TCR beta chain is given with its context. Its specific antigen is unknown. Base qualities are not recorded, but no much larger clone differs from it by a single base. Library method: the immunoSEQ multiplex PCR assay. TCRdb provides this immuneACCESS table in a form limited to in-frame rearrangements. Some clones are lacking; in checked studies, under half of them reflect an unresolved V gene, and why the rest are absent is not known. A total of about 130,000 clones appear in this sample, around 94% of them only once. 12% to 15% of the sample lies in the top ten. These data originate in a study of control samples from healthy donors and cancer patients (dated by TCRdb to the early 2020s). Sequenced input: PBMCs. The receptor's source is a man aged 55-75 years with colorectal cancer.

The bases are TGTGCCAGCAGTTACAGAGATACGCAGTATTTT. Its protein is CASSYRDTQYF. The sequence links TRBV12-3 or TRBV12-4 to TRBJ2-3; there is no confident call for the D gene. CDR3 length: 11 amino acids, cysteine to phenylalanine. Kept here is only the CDR3 DNA, which spans 33 bases and is read in frame from base 1. At the junction V is shortened by 4 bases and J by 5 bases, with 4 bases in between.